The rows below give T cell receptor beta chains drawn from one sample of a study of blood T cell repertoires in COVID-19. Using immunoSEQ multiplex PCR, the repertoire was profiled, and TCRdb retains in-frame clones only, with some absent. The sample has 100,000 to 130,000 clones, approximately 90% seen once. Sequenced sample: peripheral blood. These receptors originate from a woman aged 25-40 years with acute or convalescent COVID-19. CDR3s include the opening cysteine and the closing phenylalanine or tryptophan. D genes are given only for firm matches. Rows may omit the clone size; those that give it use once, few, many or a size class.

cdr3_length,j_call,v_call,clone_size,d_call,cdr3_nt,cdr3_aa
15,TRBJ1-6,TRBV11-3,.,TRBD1,TGTGCCAGCAGCCTACGACAGGGGAGAAATTCACCCCTCCACTTT,CASSLRQGRNSPLHF
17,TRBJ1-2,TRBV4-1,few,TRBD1,TGCGCCAGCAGCCAAGATGGGACAGGGCCTTCTAACTATGGCTACACCTTC,CASSQDGTGPSNYGYTF
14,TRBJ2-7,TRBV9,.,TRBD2,TGTGCCAGCAGCACGACTAGCGGGGTTGGGGAGCAGTACTTC,CASSTTSGVGEQYF
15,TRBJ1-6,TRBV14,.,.,TGTGCCAGCAGCCAAGGAGGGACCTATAATTCACCCCTCCACTTT,CASSQGGTYNSPLHF
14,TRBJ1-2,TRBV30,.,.,TGTGCCTGGAGCAGGGACCGGGGGTTCTATGGCTACACCTTC,CAWSRDRGFYGYTF
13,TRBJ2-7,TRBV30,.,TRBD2,TGTGCCTGGGGACTAGCGGGGATTTACGAGCAGTACTTC,CAWGLAGIYEQYF
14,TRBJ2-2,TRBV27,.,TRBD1,TGTGCCAGCAGCCGGACAGGGGTCGGCGGGGAGCTGTTTTTT,CASSRTGVGGELFF
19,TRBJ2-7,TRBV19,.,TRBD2,TGTGCCAGTAGTCCGTCACTAGCGGGGGCCCAATATAACTCCTACGAGCAGTACTTC,CASSPSLAGAQYNSYEQYF
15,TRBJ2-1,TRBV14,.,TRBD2,TGTGCCAGCAGCCAAGAGGCGGGAGTCTACAATGAGCAGTTCTTC,CASSQEAGVYNEQFF
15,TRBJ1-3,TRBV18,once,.,TGTGCCAGCTCACCCCCCGACAAACCTGGAAACACCATATATTTT,CASSPPDKPGNTIYF
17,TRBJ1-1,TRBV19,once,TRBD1,TGTGCCAGTAGTATAGCGGACAGGGGGCGACGGGGGACTGAAGCTTTCTTT,CASSIADRGRRGTEAFF
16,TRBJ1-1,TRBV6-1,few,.,TGTGCCAGCAGTGAAGTGGGGGGTCACATGTACACTGAAGCTTTCTTT,CASSEVGGHMYTEAFF
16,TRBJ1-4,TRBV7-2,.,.,TGTGCCAGCAGCCTTGGAGGCATCGGAACTAATGAAAAACTGTTTTTT,CASSLGGIGTNEKLFF
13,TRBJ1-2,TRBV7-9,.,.,TGTGCCAGCAGCTTACGGGAGGAGCTGGGTAACACCTTC,CASSLREELGNTF
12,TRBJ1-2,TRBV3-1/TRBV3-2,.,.,TGTGCCAGCAGCCAAGAGGGCCTCAAAGGCACCTTC,CASSQEGLKGTF
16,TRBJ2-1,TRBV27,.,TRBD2,TGTGCCAGCAGTCGCCTCTTTAGCGGGAGTCACAATGAGCAGTTCTTC,CASSRLFSGSHNEQFF
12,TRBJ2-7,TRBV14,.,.,TGTGCCAGCAGCCATGACAATTACGAGCAGTACTTC,CASSHDNYEQYF
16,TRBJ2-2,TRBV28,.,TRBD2,TGTGCCAGCAGCGCGGAGAGCGGGAGGGGTTACGGGGAGCTGTTTTTT,CASSAESGRGYGELFF
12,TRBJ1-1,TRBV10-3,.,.,TGTGCCATCAGTGACGGGAACACTGAAGCTTTCTTT,CAISDGNTEAFF
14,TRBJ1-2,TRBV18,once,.,TGTGCCAGCTCGACTGCAAATGCTAACTATGGCTACACCTTC,CASSTANANYGYTF
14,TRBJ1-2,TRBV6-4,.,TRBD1,TGTGCCAGCAGTGCCGACAGGGGGTTCCTTGGCTACACCTTC,CASSADRGFLGYTF
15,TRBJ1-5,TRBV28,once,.,TGTGCCAGCAGTTTAATAGGACAGACCAATCAGCCCCAGCATTTT,CASSLIGQTNQPQHF
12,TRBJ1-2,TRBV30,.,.,TGTGCCTGGACGACGGGGATCTATGGCTACACCTTC,CAWTTGIYGYTF
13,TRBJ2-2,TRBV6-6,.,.,TGTGCCAGCAGTTATCAGGGTCCCGGGGAGCTGTTTTTT,CASSYQGPGELFF
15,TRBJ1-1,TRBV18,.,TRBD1,TGTGCCAGCTCACCGAGACAGGGGGAAGGGACTGAAGCTTTCTTT,CASSPRQGEGTEAFF
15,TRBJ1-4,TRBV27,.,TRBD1,TGTGCCAGCAGTACCAGGACAGGGTATGATGAAAAACTGTTTTTT,CASSTRTGYDEKLFF
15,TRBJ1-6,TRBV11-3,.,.,TGTGCCAGCAGGGAGGACAGCTCGGGGAATTCACCCCTCCACTTT,CASREDSSGNSPLHF
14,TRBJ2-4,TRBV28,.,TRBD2,TGTGCCAGCAGTTTCAGCGGGGCGCTGAACATTCAGTACTTC,CASSFSGALNIQYF
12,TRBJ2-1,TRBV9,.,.,TGTGCCAGCAGCCCTAACTACAATGAGCAGTTCTTC,CASSPNYNEQFF
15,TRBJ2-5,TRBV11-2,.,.,TGTGCCAGCAGCTTAGACCAGGGCCGCCAAGAGACCCAGTACTTC,CASSLDQGRQETQYF
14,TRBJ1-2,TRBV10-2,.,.,TGCGCCAGCAGTGAGAAGGGGCTCGCCTATGGCTACACCTTC,CASSEKGLAYGYTF
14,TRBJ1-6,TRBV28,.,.,TGTGCCAGCAGTTTTCAGGGGTTAGGTTCACCCCTCCACTTT,CASSFQGLGSPLHF
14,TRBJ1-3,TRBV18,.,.,TGTGCCAGCTCACATGACAGTACGAGAAACACCATATATTTT,CASSHDSTRNTIYF
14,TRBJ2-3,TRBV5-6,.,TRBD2,TGTGCCAGCAGCTTGTTGGCGGGAGTCGGTACGCAGTATTTT,CASSLLAGVGTQYF
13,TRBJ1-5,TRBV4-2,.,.,TGTGCCAGCAGCCAAACAGGGAGTCAGCCCCAGCATTTT,CASSQTGSQPQHF
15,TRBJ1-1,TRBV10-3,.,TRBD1,TGTGCCATCAGTGAGTTTGACAGGGGGCGAACTGAAGCTTTCTTT,CAISEFDRGRTEAFF
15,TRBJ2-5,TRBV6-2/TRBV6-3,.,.,TGTGCCAGCAGTTACGGTGGCCTAACCGGGGAGACCCAGTACTTC,CASSYGGLTGETQYF
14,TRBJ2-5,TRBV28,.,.,TGTGCCAGCAGTTTTTTTGCGGGGCGGGAGACCCAGTACTTC,CASSFFAGRETQYF
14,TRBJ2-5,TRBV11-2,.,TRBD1,TGTGCCAGCAGCGTTGACAGGGGGGGTGGGACCCAGTACTTC,CASSVDRGGGTQYF
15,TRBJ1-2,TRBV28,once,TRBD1,TGTGCCAGCAGTTTTAAGGCAGGGGGAAACTATGGCTACACCTTC,CASSFKAGGNYGYTF